A selection of T cell receptor beta chains follows, all from one sample in a study of memory CD4+ T cells and cytomegalovirus serostatus. Only in-frame clones appear in the TCRdb table, and some are missing; sequencing was by immunoSEQ multiplex PCR. The profile shows 46,000 or so clones, roughly three quarters of them singletons. Sequencing was performed on memory CD4+ T cells from blood. All receptors come from an adult in good health and CMV-seronegative. CDR3s include the opening cysteine and the closing phenylalanine or tryptophan. D genes are given only for firm matches. Some rows have no size entry. The others give once, few or many, or a class for an expanded clone.

V	size	J	D	DNA	CDR3
TRBV28	-	TRBJ1-2	-	TGTGCCAGCAGTTTAACCGCTAACTATGGCTACACCTTC	CASSLTANYGYTF
TRBV5-1	-	TRBJ1-3	-	TGCGCCAGCAGCCCCCGGCCCGCGGGGAACTCTGGAAACACCATATATTTT	CASSPRPAGNSGNTIYF
TRBV7-9	-	TRBJ2-2	-	TGTGCCAGCAGCCTCCTGACGGGTGGACCCGGGGAGCTGTTTTTT	CASSLLTGGPGELFF
TRBV7-9	few	TRBJ2-6	TRBD1	TGTGCCAGCAGCCGACAGGGTAGCACTGGGGCCAACGTCCTGACTTTC	CASSRQGSTGANVLTF
TRBV7-2	-	TRBJ1-2	-	TGTGCCAGCAGCCCCGATACCGGGAACTATGGCTACACCTTC	CASSPDTGNYGYTF
TRBV5-1	-	TRBJ2-1	-	TGCGCCAGCAGCTTGGACAGGGTGAACCCGTTCTTC	CASSLDRVNPFF
TRBV7-2	-	TRBJ1-1	-	TGTGCCAGCAGCTTCGACAGGACGAAGAAAATGGGGGCTTTCTTT	CASSFDRTKKMGAFF
TRBV10-3	-	TRBJ2-7	TRBD1	TGTGCCATCAGTGAGTCGAGACAGGGATCCGAGCAGTACTTC	CAISESRQGSEQYF
TRBV5-1	-	TRBJ2-7	-	TGCGCCAGCCGGGCCCTTCCCCTGGACGAGCAGTACTTC	CASRALPLDEQYF
TRBV29-1	-	TRBJ2-3	-	TGCAGTACCCAAGGGTGGCAGGCCTACACAGATACGCAGTATTTT	CSTQGWQAYTDTQYF
TRBV5-1	-	TRBJ1-1	-	TGCGCCAGCAGCTTTTACACGAACACTGAAGCTTTCTTT	CASSFYTNTEAFF
TRBV5-1	-	TRBJ2-2	TRBD1	TGCGCCAGCAGCTCGTCAGGGGGCAAAAACACCGGGGAGCTGTTTTTT	CASSSSGGKNTGELFF
TRBV18	-	TRBJ1-1	TRBD1	TGTGCCAGCTCACCCGCACAGGGGAACATGAACACTGAAGCTTTCTTT	CASSPAQGNMNTEAFF
TRBV21-1	-	TRBJ1-1	-	TGTGCCAGCAGCAAAGCGCGGACGAACACTGAAGCTTTCTTT	CASSKARTNTEAFF
TRBV6-6	-	TRBJ2-5	TRBD1	TGTGCCAGCAGTTACTCGAGGGACAGTGAGACCCAGTACTTC	CASSYSRDSETQYF
TRBV15	-	TRBJ2-5	TRBD2	TGTGCCACCAGCCGGGGACTAGCGGGGGGGGAGACCCAGTACTTC	CATSRGLAGGETQYF
TRBV6-6	-	TRBJ1-4	TRBD1	TGTGCCAGCAGCCCCGGGACAGCTAATGAAAAACTGTTTTTT	CASSPGTANEKLFF
TRBV28	-	TRBJ1-5	-	TGTGCCAGCAGTTTAGTGGGGGCGGGCGGGGATCAGCCCCAGCATTTT	CASSLVGAGGDQPQHF
TRBV7-9	-	TRBJ2-3	-	TGTGCCAGCAGCTTAGAACTATCCGCAGATACGCAGTATTTT	CASSLELSADTQYF
TRBV19	-	TRBJ1-3	TRBD1	TGTGCCAGTACCCCCCTGGACAGGGCCAGCTCTGGAAACACCATATATTTT	CASTPLDRASSGNTIYF
TRBV11-2	once	TRBJ1-2	TRBD1	TGTGCCAGCAGCTCCGGGACAGGGTCCGGCTATGGCTACACCTTC	CASSSGTGSGYGYTF
TRBV6-1	-	TRBJ1-1	-	TGTGCCAGCGTATTCTCTTATGTGAACACTGAAGCTTTCTTT	CASVFSYVNTEAFF
TRBV5-1	-	TRBJ1-6	TRBD1	TGCGCCAGCAGCGTAACAGGGGACGCTAATTCACCCCTCCACTTT	CASSVTGDANSPLHF
TRBV19	-	TRBJ2-7	TRBD1	TGTGCCAGTACCGTCACAGGGGGCCCTCCTTTCTACTTC	CASTVTGGPPFYF
TRBV27	-	TRBJ1-6	TRBD1	TGTGCCAGCAGTTGGGGGACAGGGGCGAATTCACCCCTCCACTTT	CASSWGTGANSPLHF
TRBV6-1	-	TRBJ2-2	TRBD2	TGTGCCAGTAGCGGGGGAGTGACCACCGGGGAGCTGTTTTTT	CASSGGVTTGELFF